The clone carrying this TCR beta chain was found many times. Its antigen is unidentified. Amplification of ligated cDNA took four PCR rounds with SP2 and nested alpha and beta constant primers. One entry per CDR3 protein, called by TCRdb with MiXCR from the 5' RACE reads. The data contain about 57,000 distinct CDR3 sequences, over 6% of them seen just once; the ten biggest clones take up around 9.8%. The data were taken from a study of naive and memory T cell subsets. Study results and limitations: This RNA-based method may be sensitive to activation-related transcript changes.

An oligonucleotide containing a UMI was ligated to the 3' end of TCR cDNA. Whole-blood samples were under 3 ml of peripheral blood from healthy adult volunteers. Unsorted total RNA, about 1 to 1000 ng, was DNase treated before reverse transcription. The TCR originated in a female donor in good health.

CDR3 loop: CASSQDHRNGLGAFF. DNA for the CDR3: TGTGCCAGCAGCCAAGATCATAGGAACGGTCTTGGGGCTTTCTTT. The V call is TRBV4-2, the J call TRBJ1-1; D unresolved. This CDR3 has 15 amino acids. Germline loops: CDR1 LGHNA, CDR2 YNFKEQ. Trimming took 0 bases from V and 11 from J, leaving 19 bases between them.